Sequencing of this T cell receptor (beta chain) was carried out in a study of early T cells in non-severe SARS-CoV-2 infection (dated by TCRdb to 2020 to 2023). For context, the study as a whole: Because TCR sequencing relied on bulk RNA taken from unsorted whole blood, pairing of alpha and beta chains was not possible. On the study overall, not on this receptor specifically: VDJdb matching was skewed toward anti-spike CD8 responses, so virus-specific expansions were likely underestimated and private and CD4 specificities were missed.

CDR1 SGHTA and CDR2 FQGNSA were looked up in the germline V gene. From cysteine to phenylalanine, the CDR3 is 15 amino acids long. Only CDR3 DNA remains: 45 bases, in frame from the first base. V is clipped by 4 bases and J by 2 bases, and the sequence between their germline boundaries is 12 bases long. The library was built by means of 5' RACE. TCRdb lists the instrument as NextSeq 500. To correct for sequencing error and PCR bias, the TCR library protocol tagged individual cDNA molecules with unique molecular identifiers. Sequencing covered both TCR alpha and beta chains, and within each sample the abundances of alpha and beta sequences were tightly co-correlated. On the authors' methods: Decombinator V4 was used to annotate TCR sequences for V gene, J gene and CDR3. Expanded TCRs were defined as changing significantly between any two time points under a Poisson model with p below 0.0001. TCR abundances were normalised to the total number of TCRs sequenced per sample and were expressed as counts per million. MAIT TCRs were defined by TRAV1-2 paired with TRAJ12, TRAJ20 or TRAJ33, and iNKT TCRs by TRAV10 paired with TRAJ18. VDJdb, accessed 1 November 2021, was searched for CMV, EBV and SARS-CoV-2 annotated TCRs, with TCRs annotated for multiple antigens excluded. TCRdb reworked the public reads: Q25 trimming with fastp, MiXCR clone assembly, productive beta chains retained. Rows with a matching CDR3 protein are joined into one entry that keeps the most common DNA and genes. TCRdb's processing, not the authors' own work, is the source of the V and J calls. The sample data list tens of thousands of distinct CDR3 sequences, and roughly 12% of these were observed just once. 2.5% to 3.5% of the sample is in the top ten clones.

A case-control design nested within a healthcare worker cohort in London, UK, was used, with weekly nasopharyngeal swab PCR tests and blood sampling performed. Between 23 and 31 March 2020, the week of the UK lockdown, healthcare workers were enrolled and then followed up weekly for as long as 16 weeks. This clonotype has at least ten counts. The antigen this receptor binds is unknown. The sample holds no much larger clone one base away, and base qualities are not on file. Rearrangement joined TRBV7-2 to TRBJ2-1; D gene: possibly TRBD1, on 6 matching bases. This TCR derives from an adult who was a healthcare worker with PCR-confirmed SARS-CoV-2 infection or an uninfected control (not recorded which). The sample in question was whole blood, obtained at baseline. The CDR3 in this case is CASSSDRRAYNEQFF. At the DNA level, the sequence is TGTGCCAGCAGCTCCGACAGGCGCGCCTACAATGAGCAGTTCTTC.